This T cell receptor beta chain was identified in a study of cytomegalovirus exposure and HLA in healthy donors. Overall study context: Samples from HLA-typed donors yielded 65 million to 90 million unique TCRs in an early data release. Overall study findings and caveats: TCR beta V segments were, for the most part, productive about 87% or about 30% of the time in an earlier analysis. Investigators reported fewer than 200 TCR beta chains as tied to cytomegalovirus.

PCR amplification relied on 60 Vbeta primers (plus 13 Jbeta primers). TCRdb's table, derived via immunoSEQ multiplex PCR, lists solely in-frame clones and lacks some. Among about 130,000 clones, 70% to 80% were seen once, and the ten largest hold approximately 2.9%. This clone was observed once. The antigen remains unidentified. This clonotype was sampled from a human donor in good health. Sequenced sample: PBMCs.

The CDR3 sequence is CASSLAGQGALNGYTF. The CDR3 nucleotides are TGTGCCAGCAGCTTAGCAGGACAGGGGGCGCTTAATGGCTACACCTTC. This sequence joins TRBV7-2 and TRBJ1-2; 11 bases fit TRBD1. Germline loops: CDR1 SGHTA, CDR2 FQGNSA. With V trimmed by 0 bases and J by 6 bases, 6 bases remained unmatched. The CDR3 extends over 16 amino acids.